This TCR beta chain was obtained from a study of blood T cell repertoires in COVID-19. As for the study in general: The United States, Italy and Spain were the sources of the acute and convalescent COVID-19 samples.

The length of the CDR3 is 15 residues. Germline assignment: CDR1 SGHRS and CDR2 YFSETQ. J gave up 5 bases and V 4 bases, and 7 bases lay outside the gene matches. Assay used: immunoSEQ multiplex PCR; TCRdb lists only in-frame clones, some missing. The table includes some 240,000 clones, around 83% detected once. The TCR sequence derives from a woman in her seventies with COVID-19, enrolled during active disease. The chain has TRBV5-1 and TRBJ2-3, with 10 bases that match TRBD2. Sequencing input: peripheral blood. CDR3 DNA sequence: TGCGCCAGCAGCCCTTCGGGACTAGCGATAGATACGCAGTATTTT. Its protein product is CASSPSGLAIDTQYF.